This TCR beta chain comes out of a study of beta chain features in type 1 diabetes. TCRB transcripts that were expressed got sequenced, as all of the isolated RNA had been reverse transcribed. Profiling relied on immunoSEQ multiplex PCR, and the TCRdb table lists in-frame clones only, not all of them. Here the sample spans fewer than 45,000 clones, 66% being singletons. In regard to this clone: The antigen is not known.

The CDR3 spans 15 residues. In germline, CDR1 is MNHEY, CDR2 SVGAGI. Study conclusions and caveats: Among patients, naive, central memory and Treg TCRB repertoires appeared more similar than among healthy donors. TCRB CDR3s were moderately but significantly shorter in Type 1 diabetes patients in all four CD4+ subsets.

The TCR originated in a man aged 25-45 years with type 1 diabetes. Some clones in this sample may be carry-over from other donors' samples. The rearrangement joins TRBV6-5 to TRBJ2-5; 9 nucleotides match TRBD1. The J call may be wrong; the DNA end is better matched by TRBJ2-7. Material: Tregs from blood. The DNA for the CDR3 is TGTGCCAGCAGTTATCAAACAGGGGGCATCTACGAGCAGTACTTC. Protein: CASSYQTGGIYEQYF.